Listed below are T cell receptor beta chains from one sample, sequenced in a study of T cell responses to AZD1222 COVID-19 vaccine. Assay: immunoSEQ multiplex PCR; the TCRdb copy retains only in-frame clones and omits some. The repertoire holds some 96,000 clones, around 84% seen once, with approximately 14% in the top ten. The sequences come from peripheral blood, collected 28 days after the second AZD1222 dose. The source is an adult who received the AZD1222 COVID-19 vaccine. Each CDR3 is given with its conserved first and last residue.

V gene: TRBV5-1; J gene: TRBJ1-2; CDR3 protein: CASRPGLDGGYTF
V gene: TRBV7-9; J gene: TRBJ1-6; CDR3 protein: CASSPEVYNSPLHF
V gene: TRBV7-8; J gene: TRBJ2-7; CDR3 protein: CASSLGRDSYEQYF
V gene: TRBV9; J gene: TRBJ2-5; CDR3 protein: CASSVGGMQETQYF
V gene: TRBV7-2; J gene: TRBJ2-5; CDR3 protein: CASSFMARETQYF
V gene: TRBV12-3/TRBV12-4; J gene: TRBJ1-5; CDR3 protein: CASSRDNQPQHF
V gene: TRBV7-8; J gene: TRBJ1-5; CDR3 protein: CASSLEARGRANQPQHF
V gene: TRBV7-2; J gene: TRBJ2-7; CDR3 protein: CASSRGTTYEQYF
V gene: TRBV29-1; J gene: TRBJ2-7; CDR3 protein: CSVALRQDSYEQYF
V gene: TRBV19; J gene: TRBJ1-1; CDR3 protein: CASSIWGLAFF
V gene: TRBV23-1; J gene: TRBJ2-7; CDR3 protein: CASSRVSGVSYEQYF
V gene: TRBV12-3/TRBV12-4; J gene: TRBJ1-1; CDR3 protein: CASSFRLNTEAFF
V gene: TRBV27; J gene: TRBJ1-5; CDR3 protein: CASSFRERSQPQHF
V gene: TRBV5-4; J gene: TRBJ2-3; CDR3 protein: CASSDKGGNPDTQYF
V gene: TRBV7-6; J gene: TRBJ2-5; CDR3 protein: CASSPGLAGGFGETQYF
V gene: TRBV11-3; J gene: TRBJ2-7; CDR3 protein: CASSPRTASYEQYF
V gene: TRBV9; J gene: TRBJ2-3; CDR3 protein: CASSVEQDTQYF
V gene: TRBV5-1; J gene: TRBJ2-3; CDR3 protein: CASSLVRTGDYTDTQYF
V gene: TRBV10-3; J gene: TRBJ2-7; CDR3 protein: CAITGTDTYEQYF
V gene: TRBV18; J gene: TRBJ2-7; CDR3 protein: CASSPGTGGTYEQYF
V gene: TRBV25-1; J gene: TRBJ2-1; CDR3 protein: CASSEDFSGSYEQFF
V gene: TRBV12-3/TRBV12-4; J gene: TRBJ1-1; CDR3 protein: CASSREGRTEAFF
V gene: TRBV5-6; J gene: TRBJ1-3; CDR3 protein: CASSLVGGRSSGNTIYF
V gene: TRBV11-2; J gene: TRBJ1-1; CDR3 protein: CASSLGGGVNTEAFF
V gene: TRBV5-1; J gene: TRBJ2-3; CDR3 protein: CASSAPTSGYTDTQYF
V gene: TRBV5-1; J gene: TRBJ1-2; CDR3 protein: CASSGGERGYGYTF